The next 15 T cell receptor beta chains were all read from a single sample in a study of T cells in Graves' hyperthyroidism and ophthalmopathy. The TCR beta CDR3 regions underwent amplification using RNA transcripts as the source. First-round RT-PCR targeting the TCR CDR3 was performed with the HTBI primer set. One entry per CDR3 protein, called by TCRdb with MiXCR from the multiplex PCR reads. Of a few hundred thousand distinct CDR3 sequences in the sample, about 15% were seen once. The sample was blood. These receptors were collected from a woman aged 18-35 years with Graves' hyperthyroidism that later progressed to Graves' ophthalmopathy.

This clonotype was found many times. This chain links TRBV5-1 with TRBJ1-5; D possibly corresponds to TRBD1 (5 bases). This CDR3 comprises 15 residues. Germline assignment: CDR1 SGHRS and CDR2 YFSETQ. Trimming shortened V by 4 bases and J by 11 bases, and 22 bases separated the two germline ends. The CDR3 reads CASSVGTPGVNAQHF. DNA for the CDR3: TGCGCCAGCAGCGTTGGGACCCCGGGGGTTAACGCCCAGCATTTT. The whole variable domain, filled in from reference TRBV5-1 and TRBJ1-5, reads KAGVTQTPRYLIKTRGQQVTLSCSPISGHRSVSWYQQTPGQGLQFLFEYFSETQRNKGNFPGRFSGRQFSNSRSEMNVSTLELGDSALYLCASSVGTPGVNAQHFGDGTRLSIL.

This clonotype was seen only a few times. The gene calls are TRBV6-1 and TRBJ2-4; TRBD1 aligns across 7 bases. The CDR3 runs to 15 residues. V was clipped by 6 bases and J by 10 bases; unmatched bases: 15. Germline V gene data show CDR1 as MNHNS and CDR2 as SASEGT. The CDR3 reads CASRHRTGSPRIQYF. CDR3 DNA sequence: TGTGCCAGCAGACATAGGACAGGTTCCCCCCGGATTCAGTACTTC.

This clonotype appeared many times. V usage is TRBV7-6 and J usage is TRBJ2-3; D is undetermined. V was trimmed by 0 bases and J by 5 bases, leaving 6 bases between them. The CDR3 consists of 13 residues. In germline, CDR1 is SGHVS, CDR2 FNYEAQ. CDR3 DNA: TGTGCCAGCAGCTTAGCGCTGGGAGATACGCAGTATTTT. Its translation: CASSLALGDTQYF.

This clonotype has a handful of counts. J is TRBJ1-1 and V is TRBV7-9; a weak D match, TRBD1 (5 bases). Trimming took off 1 base at V and 4 bases at J, with 13 bases between the two ends. CDR3 length: 15 residues. CDR1 and CDR2 (germline): SEHNR, FQNEAQ (reference sequence). CDR3 region: CASSLGGDGSTEAFF. The CDR3, as DNA: TGTGCCAGCAGCTTAGGGGGGGACGGTAGCACTGAAGCTTTCTTT.

The chain links TRBV28 to TRBJ1-4; TRBD1 matches at 7 bases. The CDR3 extends over 19 amino acids. J lost 5 bases, V lost 5 bases, and 20 bases had no gene match. The germline CDR1 and CDR2 sequences are MDHEN and SYDVKM. The CDR3 sequence: CASSTLQEGGGPANEKLFF. CDR3 nucleotides: TGTGCCAGCAGTACTCTCCAAGAGGGAGGGGGCCCAGCCAATGAAAAACTGTTTTTT.

This clonotype was recorded at least ten times. V usage is TRBV9 and J usage is TRBJ2-3, with 7 bases aligning to TRBD2. After removal of 0 bases from V and 0 bases from J, the junction contained 4 bases not matched to a gene. The CDR3 is 16 residues long. Per germline, CDR1 SGDLS and CDR2 YYNGEE. Written as DNA, the CDR3 is TGTGCCAGCAGCGTAGCTTCCGGGAGGAGCACAGATACGCAGTATTTT. Protein: CASSVASGRSTDTQYF.

In its sample, this clonotype was seen many times. The chain joins TRBV7-3 to TRBJ2-1, with D unresolved. Germline CDR1 and CDR2: SGHTA and FQGTGA. The CDR3 extends over 12 amino acids. Deletions cut 6 bases from V and 8 bases from J, with 11 bases between. The CDR3 DNA is TGTGCCAGCAGTTTAGGTTTTGATGAGCAGTTCTTC. Protein sequence: CASSLGFDEQFF.

This chain uses TRBV5-1 with TRBJ2-1, with unresolved D. V gave up 2 bases and J gave up 5 bases, with 8 bases separating them. Per germline, CDR1 SGHRS and CDR2 YFSETQ. This CDR3 is 13 amino acids long. The CDR3 DNA is TGCGCCAGCAGCTTAAGGTACCACAATGAGCAGTTCTTC. As protein: CASSLRYHNEQFF.

The sample holds many counts of this clonotype. The J gene is TRBJ1-5, the V gene TRBV5-1; the D is unclear. V was shortened by 1 base and J by 0 bases, with 8 bases between the two germline ends. The CDR3 has 15 amino acids. The V gene's germline CDR1 is SGHRS and CDR2 YFSETQ. The chain's CDR3 is CASSLRRDSNQPQHF. In nucleotides, the CDR3 is TGCGCCAGCAGCTTGAGGAGGGATAGCAATCAGCCCCAGCATTTT.

The chain carries TRBV28 and TRBJ2-3; 10 positions match TRBD2. The CDR3 is 17 residues long. CDR1 is MDHEN and CDR2 is SYDVKM in the germline V gene. V lost 1 base and J lost 2; bases outside the gene matches: 6. The CDR3 coding sequence is TGTGCCAGCAGTTTATTGCTAGCGGGAGTTGCCACAGATACGCAGTATTTT. Encoded protein: CASSLLLAGVATDTQYF.

This clonotype was seen a few times. The chain recombines TRBV10-3 with TRBJ2-6; 9 bases agree with TRBD1. V was pared by 3 bases and J by 2 bases, with 14 bases of the junction left unmatched. The CDR3 extends over 20 amino acids. Germline V CDR1 and CDR2: ENHRY, SYGVKD. The CDR3 sequence is CAISERTGGDKGPGANVLTF. The DNA for the CDR3 is TGTGCCATCAGTGAAAGAACAGGGGGCGATAAGGGGCCTGGGGCCAACGTCCTGACTTTC.

The rearrangement links TRBV15 to TRBJ2-7; 12 bases fit TRBD1. Trimming at V came to 5 bases and at J to 3 bases, leaving 2 bases not matched to a gene. The CDR3 spans 14 residues. Germline V CDR1 and CDR2: LNHNV, YYDKDF (reference sequence). CDR3 DNA: TGTGCCACCAGCCGGGACAGGGGGCTCTACGAGCAGTACTTC. Protein: CATSRDRGLYEQYF.

The chain joins TRBV7-2 to TRBJ1-4; TRBD1 matches at 11 bases. This CDR3 region has 14 residues. Trimming took 5 bases from V and 6 from J; bases not matched to a gene: 2. Germline V gene sequence: CDR1 SGHTA, CDR2 FQGNSA. Here the CDR3 DNA reads TGTGCCAGCAGCCCGGACAGGGGGCATGAAAAACTGTTTTTT. It encodes CASSPDRGHEKLFF.

At least ten counts were recorded for this clonotype. The chain joins TRBV2 to TRBJ2-1; D unclear. This CDR3 spans 13 amino acids. V lost 6 bases to trimming and J lost 8 bases, with 14 bases between them. The germline V gene encodes CDR1 SNHLY and CDR2 FYNNEI. The CDR3 protein is CASRDPRVYEQFF. The CDR3 region has the DNA TGTGCCAGCAGGGACCCCCGTGTCTATGAGCAGTTCTTC. The full variable domain, with the rest looked up from reference TRBV2 and TRBJ2-1, is EPEVTQTPSHQVTQMGQEVILRCVPISNHLYFYWYRQILGQKVEFLVSFYNNEISEKSEIFDDQFSVERPDGSNFTLKIRSTKLEDSAMYFCASRDPRVYEQFFGPGTRLTVL.

There are many counts of this clonotype. The chain recombines TRBV27 with TRBJ1-5; no clear D gene. Trimming took off 7 bases at V and 9 bases at J, with 16 bases between the two ends. The CDR3 length is 13 residues. The germline CDR1 and CDR2 sequences are MNHEY and SMNVEV (reference sequence). Written as DNA, the CDR3 is TGTGCCAGCACCCCCACCATCGGGTCGCCCCAGCATTTT. It encodes CASTPTIGSPQHF.